The 8 T cell receptor beta chains in this list originate from one sample, sequenced in a study of blood T cell repertoires in COVID-19 (dated by TCRdb to about 2020). Library preparation employed the immunoSEQ multiplex PCR assay. Imported from immuneACCESS, the table was reduced by TCRdb to in-frame sequences with V and J called. These copies leave out some clones; in studies compared against another copy, an unresolved V gene accounts for under half, and the cause of the remainder is not known. The sample data list about 170,000 clones, and roughly 90% of these were observed just once. The ten largest clonotypes hold 0.7% to 0.9% of the sample. The sample was PBMCs or T cells enriched from blood (not recorded which). Receptors originate from a woman younger than 30 who had recovered from COVID-19.

The CDR3 reads CSVALNEQFF. Written as DNA, the CDR3 is TGCAGCGTTGCCCTCAATGAGCAGTTCTTC. The chain joins TRBV29-1 to TRBJ2-1, with D unresolved. The V gene lost 4 bases and the J gene lost 6 bases, with 4 bases spanning the gap. The CDR3 spans 10 residues. In germline, CDR1 is SQVTM, CDR2 ANQGSEA.

This chain links TRBV25-1 with TRBJ1-2, with D perhaps matching TRBD1 (6 bases). V was trimmed by 2 bases and J by 0 bases, leaving 13 bases between them. The length of the CDR3 is 16 residues. Germline lookup yields CDR1 MGHDK and CDR2 SYGVNS. The CDR3 loop is CASSEGGGDANYGYTF. The CDR3 DNA is TGTGCCAGCAGTGAAGGAGGGGGGGACGCTAACTATGGCTACACCTTC.

This chain links TRBV5-1 with TRBJ2-5; D might be TRBD1 (6 bases). The V gene's germline CDR1 is SGHRS and CDR2 YFSETQ. The V and J ends lost 3 bases and 5 bases respectively, with 11 bases between them. The CDR3 consists of 13 residues. As DNA, the CDR3 is TGCGCCAGCAGCTCTACAGGGTGGGAGACCCAGTACTTC. The encoded protein is CASSSTGWETQYF.

This clone has just one count. This chain links TRBV6-9 with TRBJ2-3; TRBD1 agrees at 9 bases. The CDR3 contains 15 residues. Germline V gene sequence: CDR1 MNHGY, CDR2 SVAAGI. J gave up 1 base and V 3 bases, and 2 bases lay outside the gene matches. The CDR3 sequence: CASSYRTGGTDTQYF. CDR3 coding DNA: TGTGCCAGCAGTTACCGGACAGGGGGCACAGATACGCAGTATTTT.

The gene calls are TRBV19 and TRBJ2-7, with TRBD2 matching over 7 bases. CDR1 is LNHDA, CDR2 SQIVND, per germline (reference sequence). The trim removed 3 bases at V and 0 bases at J, leaving 2 bases unmatched. The length of the CDR3 is 14 residues. CDR3 DNA sequence: TGTGCCAGTAGTATCACTAGCGACTCCTACGAGCAGTACTTC. Translated, it gives CASSITSDSYEQYF.

This clone was counted a single time. The V gene is TRBV3-1 (or the pseudogene TRBV3-2), the J gene TRBJ2-3; 8 bases are a match to TRBD2. V shed 0 bases and J 6 bases; nucleotides not matched to a gene: 14. The CDR3 contains 18 residues. Germline-derived CDR1 and CDR2 are LGHDT and YNNKEL (reference sequence). For the CDR3, the DNA is TGTGCCAGCAGCCAAGATGGGGACGCCGGGAGGGGTCTGGATACGCAGTATTTT. It encodes CASSQDGDAGRGLDTQYF.

This clone turned up a few times. The V gene is TRBV7-9, the J gene TRBJ2-3; D perhaps matches TRBD1 (5 bases). Germline CDR1 is SEHNR and CDR2 is FQNEAQ (reference sequence). This CDR3 comprises 17 residues. Trimming cost V 5 bases and J 3 bases, with 21 bases left between them. As DNA, the CDR3 is TGTGCCAGCAGCCCCAAAACCGGACATAAAGGGACAGATACGCAGTATTTT. This sequence encodes CASSPKTGHKGTDTQYF.

The J gene is TRBJ2-7, the V gene TRBV7-9; no clear D gene. CDR3 length equals 15 residues. Trimming shortened V by 8 bases and J by 0 bases, and 17 bases separated the two germline ends. The V gene's germline CDR1 is SEHNR and CDR2 FQNEAQ (reference sequence). In nucleotides, the CDR3 is TGTGCCAGCGGTCACTCGGGTCGACCCTCCTACGAGCAGTACTTC. It encodes CASGHSGRPSYEQYF.